This paragraph reports one T cell receptor (beta chain). This clone has more than one count but fewer than ten. The specificity of this receptor is unknown. Base qualities are not provided; no much larger clone lies one nucleotide away. CDR1 is given as LNHDA and CDR2 as SQIVND, both from the germline V gene (reference sequence). The CDR3 sequence holds 16 residues, the cysteine and phenylalanine included. Kept here is only the CDR3 DNA, which spans 48 bases and is read in frame from base 1. V loses 5 bases of germline sequence and J loses 9 bases, and the interval between the two ends is 23 bases. TCRbeta CDR3 regions were amplified from genomic DNA using the immunoSEQ Assay, a bias-controlled multiplex PCR. In the authors' own workflow: The number of nucleated cells in each sample was estimated from the amplification of reference gene primers within the assay. To quantify the absolute abundance of each unique TCRbeta CDR3 rearrangement, sequence reads were collapsed and filtered. Productive Simpson clonality was computed per sample as the square root of Simpson's diversity index over productive rearrangements. TCRdb's version of the immuneACCESS table is confined to in-frame rearrangements and falls short of the full clone set. An unresolved V gene accounts for under half of the shortfall where checked; the remainder is of unknown origin. The D gene and trimming were derived from the DNA, and the V and J assignments and clone size from that table. The table for this sample lists about 260,000 clones; about nine tenths of them were counted only once. The ten most abundant clones make up 2% to 2.5% of the sample.

Another Seattle source contributed samples from volunteer blood donors who had recovered from COVID-19. Each collaborating institution followed its own protocols to collect whole blood in K2EDTA tubes. For TCRbeta analysis, collaborators shipped samples as frozen whole blood, isolated PBMCs, or DNA extracted from either of those sample types. This specimen belongs to a study of blood T cell repertoires in COVID-19 (TCRdb year 2020). Study-wide context: Samples from collaborators originated in the United States, Italy and Spain and spanned both the acute and convalescent phases of COVID-19. Sample metadata almost always included a de-identified subject ID, COVID-19 status, age in years and sex. Where available, HLA class I and class II types were taken from metadata supplied by the sample provider and were not determined by assay-based typing. The repertoires were released in a freely available public database meant as a resource for research on the immune response to SARS-CoV-2. The prospective study material was composed of cDNA or gDNA derived from T cells, B-cell-depleted T cells, or PBMCs. Subjects who had been exposed to COVID-19, were actively infected with it, or had recovered from it provided the deeply sampled blood TCRbeta repertoires that made up the dataset. Samples came from the ongoing ImmuneRACE study (first 160 participants) plus 1,254 subjects from 6 global collaborators.

What the study reported, not specific to this receptor: The quantity of clinical and demographic metadata differed by source and by participant and was supplied without curation.

The sequence joins TRBV19 to TRBJ1-5; 6 matching bases give a weak D call of TRBD1. The clonotype comes from a woman in her 50s who had recovered from COVID-19. Sample: peripheral blood. For the CDR3, the sequence is CASSAPQGPPRTPQHF. The DNA reads TGTGCCAGTAGTGCCCCGCAGGGGCCTCCCCGGACGCCCCAGCATTTT.